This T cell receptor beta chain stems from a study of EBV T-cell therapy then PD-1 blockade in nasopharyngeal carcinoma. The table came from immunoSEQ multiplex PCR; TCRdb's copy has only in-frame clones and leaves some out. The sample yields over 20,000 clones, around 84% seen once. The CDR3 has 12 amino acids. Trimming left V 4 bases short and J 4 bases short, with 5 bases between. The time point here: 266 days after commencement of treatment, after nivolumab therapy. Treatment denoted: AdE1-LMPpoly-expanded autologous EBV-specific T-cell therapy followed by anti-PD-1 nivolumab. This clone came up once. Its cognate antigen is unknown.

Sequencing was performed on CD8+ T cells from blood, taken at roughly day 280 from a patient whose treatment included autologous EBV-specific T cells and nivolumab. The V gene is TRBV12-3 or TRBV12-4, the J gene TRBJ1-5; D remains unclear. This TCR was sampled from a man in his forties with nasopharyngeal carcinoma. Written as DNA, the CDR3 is TGTGCCAGCAGTTCTATAAATCAGCCCCAGCATTTT. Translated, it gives CASSSINQPQHF.